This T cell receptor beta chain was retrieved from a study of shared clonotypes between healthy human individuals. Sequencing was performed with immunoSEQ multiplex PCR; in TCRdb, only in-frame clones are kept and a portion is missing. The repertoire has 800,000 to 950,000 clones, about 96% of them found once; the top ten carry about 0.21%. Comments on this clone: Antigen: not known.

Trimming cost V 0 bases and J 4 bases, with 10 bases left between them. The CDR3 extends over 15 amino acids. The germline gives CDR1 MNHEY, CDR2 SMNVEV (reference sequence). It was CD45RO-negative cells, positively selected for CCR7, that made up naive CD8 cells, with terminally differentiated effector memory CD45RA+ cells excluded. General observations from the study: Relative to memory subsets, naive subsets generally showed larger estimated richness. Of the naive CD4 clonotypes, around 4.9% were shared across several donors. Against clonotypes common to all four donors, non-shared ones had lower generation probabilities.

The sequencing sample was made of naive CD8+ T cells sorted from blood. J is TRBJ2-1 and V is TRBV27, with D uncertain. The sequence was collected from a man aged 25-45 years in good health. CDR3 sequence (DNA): TGTGCCAGCAGTTTATCGGCACAGCTATACAATGAGCAGTTCTTC. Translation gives CASSLSAQLYNEQFF.